This is a list of T cell receptor beta chains from one sample in a study of graft-versus-host responses after intestinal transplantation. Their target antigens are unknown. TCRdb keeps only in-frame clones here, not all; method: immunoSEQ multiplex PCR. The sample has about 88,000 clones, 94% seen once; the top ten hold around 0.19%. Specimen: unstimulated CD4+ T cells sorted from spleen or lymph node cells, collected before transplant. All receptors come from a human donor who was the organ donor for an intestinal transplant. Each CDR3 is given with its conserved first and last residue. The D gene is left open where the match is weak. A clone size is listed for some rows: how often the clone was seen (once, few, many), or a class if it is expanded.

>TRBV19|TRBJ1-1|.|.
TGTGCCAGTAGTGCTTACCGGCTCGAGAACACTGAAGCTTTCTTT
CASSAYRLENTEAFF
>TRBV6-5|TRBJ1-4|.|.
TGTGCCAGCAGTTACTCGGGATCGAATGAAAAACTGTTTTTT
CASSYSGSNEKLFF
>TRBV5-1|TRBJ2-1|.|.
TGCGCCAGCAGCTTGGAGGGGCTCCGCTACAATGAGCAGTTCTTC
CASSLEGLRYNEQFF
>TRBV4-2|TRBJ2-1|.|.
TGTGCCAGCAGCCCGGCTAAGCAGGCGCAGCCACCTCTTTTTCAGGGTACCTACAATGAGCAGTTCTTC
CASSPAKQAQPPLFQGTYNEQFF
>TRBV18|TRBJ1-3|.|TRBD1
TGTGCCAGCTCACAGGGGGCTGGAGGAAACACCATATATTTT
CASSQGAGGNTIYF
>TRBV25-1|TRBJ2-2|.|.
TGTGCCAGCTCGGGGTTGGGGAACGGGGAGCTGTTTTTT
CASSGLGNGELFF
>TRBV25-1|TRBJ2-1|.|.
TGTGCCAGCAGTGGACGATCCCTAGTCCGGGATGAGCAGTTCTTC
CASSGRSLVRDEQFF
>TRBV6-6|TRBJ2-1|.|TRBD2
TGTGCCAGCAGTAAGACTAGCGGCACCTCCTACAATGAGCAGTTCTTC
CASSKTSGTSYNEQFF
>TRBV7-6|TRBJ1-3|.|TRBD1
TGTGCCAGCAGCTTAGGGACCGGGACAGGGGGGTCATCTGGAAACACCATATATTTT
CASSLGTGTGGSSGNTIYF
>TRBV19|TRBJ1-5|.|.
TGTGCCAGTAGTAATATTTTCGTCCGGGAGAATCAGACCCAGCATTTT
CASSNIFVRENQTQHF
>TRBV4-1|TRBJ1-1|.|.
TGCGCCAGCAGCACAGTCAAATTCAATGAAGCTTTCTTT
CASSTVKFNEAFF
>TRBV29-1|TRBJ2-7|.|.
TGCAGCGTAGTTAGGAGCAGGGGCGACGAGCAGTACTTC
CSVVRSRGDEQYF
>TRBV7-2|TRBJ2-3|.|.
TGTGCCAGCAGCTGGGGGAACAGGGAAGATACGCAGTATTTT
CASSWGNREDTQYF
>TRBV11-3|TRBJ1-6|.|.
TGTGCCAACAGCTTCCTCAATTCACCCCTCCACTTT
CANSFLNSPLHF
>TRBV2|TRBJ1-1|.|.
TGTGCCACCAGAAACGGAAAAGTCGTAACATGGGCTTTCTTT
CATRNGKVVTWAFF
>TRBV6-5|TRBJ1-5|.|.
TGTGCCAGCAGTTACGGGGGCGTCGATCAGCCCCAGCATTTT
CASSYGGVDQPQHF
>TRBV5-1|TRBJ1-1|.|TRBD1
TGCGCCAGCAGCTTCTCCGGGACAGGGGGCACTGAAGCTTTCTTT
CASSFSGTGGTEAFF
>TRBV19|TRBJ1-4|.|.
TGTGCCAGTAGGCAGGGCTTGGTAAATGAAAAACTGTTTTTT
CASRQGLVNEKLFF
>TRBV7-2|TRBJ1-2|.|TRBD1
TGTGCCAGCAGCCAGGACAGGGTCAGTGGCTACACCTTC
CASSQDRVSGYTF
>TRBV6-6|TRBJ2-1|once|.
TGTGCCAGCAGTTATTGGCGGGACACAAGATCCAATGAGCAGTTCTTC
CASSYWRDTRSNEQFF
>TRBV9|TRBJ1-1|.|TRBD1
TGTGCCAGCAGCGGACGGGACAGGGCGAACACTGAAGCTTTCTTT
CASSGRDRANTEAFF
>TRBV30|TRBJ1-3|.|.
TGTGCCTCCAACAGGGTTTACGCTGGAAACACCATATATTTT
CASNRVYAGNTIYF
>TRBV30|TRBJ2-1|.|.
TGTGCCTGGAGTGTGATCAATGAGCAGTTCTTC
CAWSVINEQFF
>TRBV19|TRBJ1-5|.|.
TGTGCCAGTAGTTCTGGAGGCAATCAGCCCCAGCATTTT
CASSSGGNQPQHF
>TRBV5-1|TRBJ2-1|.|.
TGCGCCAGCAGCTTGGTGATAAGCTCCTACAATGAGCAGTTCTTC
CASSLVISSYNEQFF
>TRBV5-1|TRBJ2-5|once|.
TGCGCCAGCAGCTCCGAGGGGACCGTCCAAGAGACCCAGTACTTC
CASSSEGTVQETQYF
>TRBV18|TRBJ1-6|.|TRBD1
TGTGCCAGCTCACCGGCGGGACAGGGAAATTCACCCCTCCACTTT
CASSPAGQGNSPLHF
>TRBV19|TRBJ1-6|once|.
TGTGCCAGTCATATGTCGCTTGGGGTATCCAAATCACCCCTCCACTTT
CASHMSLGVSKSPLHF
>TRBV5-1|TRBJ2-1|.|.
TGCGCCAGCAGCTTTGGCGGGGTTTCCTACAATGAGCAGTTCTTC
CASSFGGVSYNEQFF
>TRBV18|TRBJ2-3|.|.
TGTGCCAGCTCACCACCATCCGGATTCGGAGATACGCAGTATTTT
CASSPPSGFGDTQYF
>TRBV4-1|TRBJ2-3|.|TRBD1
TGCGCCAGCAGACCCCAGGGGGCGCACCCAGATACGCAGTATTTT
CASRPQGAHPDTQYF
>TRBV7-2|TRBJ2-2|.|TRBD2
TGTGCCAGCAGACTAGCGGGGGTCTCCGGGGAGCTGTTTTTT
CASRLAGVSGELFF
>TRBV9|TRBJ2-3|.|TRBD1
TGTGCCAGCAGCGTAGAATCGGCGTGGGGCAGGGGGACGACAGATACGCAGTATTTT
CASSVESAWGRGTTDTQYF
>TRBV7-2|TRBJ2-7|once|TRBD2
TGTGCCAGCAGCATCTCCGGGACTAGCGGGGGCTACGAGCAGTACTTC
CASSISGTSGGYEQYF
>TRBV7-6|TRBJ2-2|once|.
TGTGCCAGCAGCCCCCTAAGGTCGGTCGGGCTCGGAACCGGGGAGCTGTTTTTT
CASSPLRSVGLGTGELFF
>TRBV6-6|TRBJ1-2|.|.
TGTGCCAGCAGCCCCGACACGATCTATGGCTACACCTTC
CASSPDTIYGYTF
>TRBV12-5|TRBJ2-7|.|.
TGTGCTAGTGGTTTGGTACCGCACTCCTACGAGCAGTACTTC
CASGLVPHSYEQYF
>TRBV28|TRBJ2-2|.|.
TGTGCCAGCAGTCCCGCTGAGGGGACGAACACCGGGGAGCTGTTTTTT
CASSPAEGTNTGELFF
>TRBV28|TRBJ1-5|once|.
TGTGCCAGCAGTTTTGTGGCTGGGCAGCCCCAGCATTTT
CASSFVAGQPQHF
>TRBV27|TRBJ1-1|.|.
TGTGCCAGCAGACCCACGTGGGTGAACACTGAAGCTTTCTTT
CASRPTWVNTEAFF
>TRBV6-5|TRBJ2-7|few|.
TGTGCCAGCAGTGACAGCTCCTACGAGCAGTACTTC
CASSDSSYEQYF
>TRBV29-1|TRBJ1-3|.|TRBD1
TGCAGCGTCGGCGAAGCACCCGGGACAGCCGGAAACACCATATATTTT
CSVGEAPGTAGNTIYF